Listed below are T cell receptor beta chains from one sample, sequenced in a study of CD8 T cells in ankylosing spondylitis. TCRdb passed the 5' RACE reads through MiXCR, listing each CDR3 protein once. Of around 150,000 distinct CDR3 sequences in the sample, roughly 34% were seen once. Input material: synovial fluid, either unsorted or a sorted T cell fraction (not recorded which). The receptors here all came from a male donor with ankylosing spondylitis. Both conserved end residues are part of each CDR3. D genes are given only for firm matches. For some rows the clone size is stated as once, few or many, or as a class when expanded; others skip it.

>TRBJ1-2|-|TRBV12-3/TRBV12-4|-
CASSLGGAQGGYTF
TGTGCCAGCAGTTTAGGGGGGGCGCAGGGGGGCTACACCTTC
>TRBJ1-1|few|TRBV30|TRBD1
CAWSVTRTGGTEAFF
TGTGCCTGGAGTGTAACCCGAACAGGGGGCACTGAAGCTTTCTTT
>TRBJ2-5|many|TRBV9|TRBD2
CASSVEAAGVGGTQYF
TGTGCCAGCAGCGTAGAGGCGGCGGGGGTTGGTGGGACCCAGTACTTC
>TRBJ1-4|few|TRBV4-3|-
CASSQDRATNEKLFF
TGCGCCAGCAGCCAAGACAGGGCAACTAATGAAAAACTGTTTTTT
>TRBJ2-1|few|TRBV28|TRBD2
CASSTPGTSGSNEQFF
TGTGCCAGCAGTACCCCAGGGACTAGCGGGAGCAATGAGCAGTTCTTC
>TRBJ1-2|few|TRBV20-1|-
CSAPNRSPEGGGLGYGYTF
TGCAGTGCCCCGAACCGCAGCCCAGAGGGTGGAGGATTGGGCTATGGCTACACCTTC
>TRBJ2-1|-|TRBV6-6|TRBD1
CASRPGQEPEQFF
TGTGCCAGCAGGCCGGGACAGGAACCGGAGCAGTTCTTC
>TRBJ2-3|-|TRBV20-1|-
CSAGGFTDTQYF
TGCAGTGCGGGGGGCTTCACAGATACGCAGTATTTT
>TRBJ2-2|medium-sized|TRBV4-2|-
CASSQKLGSGELFF
TGTGCCAGCAGCCAAAAGCTCGGGAGCGGGGAGCTGTTTTTT
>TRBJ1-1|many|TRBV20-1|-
CSAGGRPTLNTEAFF
TGCAGTGCTGGGGGACGGCCCACCTTGAACACTGAAGCTTTCTTT
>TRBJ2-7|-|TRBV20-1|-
CSASDGAGQYF
TGCAGTGCTAGTGACGGGGCGGGGCAGTACTTC
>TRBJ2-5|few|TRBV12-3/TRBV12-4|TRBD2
CASSSSGGAREETQYF
TGTGCCAGCAGCTCTAGCGGGGGGGCAAGGGAAGAGACCCAGTACTTC
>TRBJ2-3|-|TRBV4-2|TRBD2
CASSQEEDGLAGDADTQYF
TGTGCCAGCAGCCAAGAAGAAGACGGACTAGCGGGAGACGCAGATACGCAGTATTTT
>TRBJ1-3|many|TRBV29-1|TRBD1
CSVDPGGLF
TGCAGCGTTGATCCAGGGGGACTATTT
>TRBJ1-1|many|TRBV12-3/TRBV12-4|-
CASSLSGYGEAFF
TGTGCCAGCAGTTTATCTGGGTACGGTGAAGCTTTCTTT
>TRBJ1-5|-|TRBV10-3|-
CAIGQGGNNQPQHF
TGTGCCATCGGCCAAGGGGGGAACAATCAGCCCCAGCATTTT
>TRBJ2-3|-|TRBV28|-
CASSSEGRLRADTQYF
TGTGCCAGCAGTTCCGAAGGGCGCTTAAGGGCAGATACGCAGTATTTT
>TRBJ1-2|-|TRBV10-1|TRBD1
CASSAGQGVSGYTF
TGCGCCAGCAGTGCGGGACAGGGTGTTTCTGGCTACACCTTC
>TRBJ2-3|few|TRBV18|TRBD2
CASSPYMPSGTDTQYF
TGTGCCAGCTCACCATATATGCCTAGCGGTACAGATACGCAGTATTTT
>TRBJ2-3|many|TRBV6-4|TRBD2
CASSPNGGSTDTQYF
TGTGCCAGCAGTCCCAACGGGGGGAGCACAGATACGCAGTATTTT
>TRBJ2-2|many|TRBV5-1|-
CASSLVVATGELFF
TGCGCCAGCAGCTTGGTAGTGGCAACCGGGGAGCTGTTTTTT
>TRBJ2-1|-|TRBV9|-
CASSADPRGSYNEQFF
TGTGCCAGCAGCGCGGACCCGAGGGGATCCTACAATGAGCAGTTCTTC
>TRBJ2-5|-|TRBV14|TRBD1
CASSPTGSGTQYF
TGTGCCAGCAGCCCGACAGGGTCGGGGACCCAGTACTTC
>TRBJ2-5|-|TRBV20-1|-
CSDQDSRGETQYF
TGCAGTGACCAGGACTCAAGAGGGGAGACCCAGTACTTC
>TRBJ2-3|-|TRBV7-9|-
CASSLARRDRGTDTQYF
TGTGCCAGCAGCTTAGCGCGTCGGGACCGAGGCACAGATACGCAGTATTTT
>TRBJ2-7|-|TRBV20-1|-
CSARDDPSSIYEQYF
TGCAGTGCTAGAGATGATCCCAGTTCTATCTACGAGCAGTACTTC
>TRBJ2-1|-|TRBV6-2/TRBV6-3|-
CASSGRDRIYNEQFF
TGTGCCAGCAGTGGACGGGACCGTATCTACAATGAGCAGTTCTTC